These 14 T cell receptor beta chains were sequenced from one sample in a study of PD-1 blockade in classical Hodgkin lymphoma. Sequenced by immunoSEQ multiplex PCR; TCRdb stores in-frame clones only, minus some. The sample lists 35,000 to 45,000 clones, around 87% occurring once. Each patient's relapse followed autologous stem cell transplantation, and brentuximab vedotin exposure varied. The input for sequencing was peripheral blood mononuclear cells (PBMCs), taken at baseline. These receptors were taken from a human donor with classical Hodgkin lymphoma.

The chain employs TRBV28 and TRBJ2-5; 9 bases are a match to TRBD1. Germline V CDR1 and CDR2: MDHEN, SYDVKM. Trimming took 6 bases from V and 5 from J; bases not matched to a gene: 13. The CDR3 runs 16 residues. Here the CDR3 reads CASSLTGTGKRETQYF. The DNA of the CDR3 is TGTGCCAGCAGCCTAACCGGGACAGGGAAGCGCGAGACCCAGTACTTC.

The chain recombines TRBV28 with TRBJ2-5; 8 bases are a match to TRBD2. Germline lookup yields CDR1 MDHEN and CDR2 SYDVKM. V dropped 6 bases and J dropped 4; count of bases not matched to a gene: 7. The CDR3 contains 14 residues. The CDR3 here is CASRISGSSETQYF. CDR3 DNA: TGTGCCAGCAGAATAAGCGGGAGTTCAGAGACCCAGTACTTC.

V and J are TRBV7-3 and TRBJ2-1; D call uncertain. Germline V gene sequence: CDR1 SGHTA, CDR2 FQGTGA. Trimming cost V 5 bases and J 2 bases, with 13 bases left between them. The CDR3 covers 15 residues. Here the CDR3 reads CASSPTAQTYNEQFF. As DNA, the CDR3 is TGTGCCAGCAGCCCCACGGCCCAGACCTACAATGAGCAGTTCTTC.

Details on this clone: One end of the junction fails to match germline, which may point to a read error. V and J are TRBV7-9 and TRBJ1-2; TRBD1 might be the D (6 bases). The length of the CDR3 is 13 residues. Germline V gene lookup returns CDR1 SEHNR and CDR2 FQNEAQ (reference sequence). The DNA for the CDR3 is TGCGCCAGCAGCTGGGACAAGTCCTATGGCTACACCTTC. Amino acids: CASSWDKSYGYTF.

This sequence joins TRBV7-3 and TRBJ2-5, with TRBD2 matching 15 bases. Germline values: CDR1 SGHTA, CDR2 FQGTGA. Trimming at V came to 3 bases and at J to 5 bases, leaving 7 bases not matched to a gene. The CDR3 sequence is 17 residues long. In DNA form, the CDR3 reads TGTGCCAGCAGCTTGACCGGACTAGCGGGAGGGATGGAGACCCAGTACTTC. Amino acid sequence: CASSLTGLAGGMETQYF.

The chain is built from TRBV5-6 and TRBJ1-5, with D maybe TRBD1 (5 bases). The CDR3 has 12 residues. V lost 4 bases and J 7 bases, leaving 9 bases between the germline ends. Germline V lookup: CDR1 SGHDT, CDR2 YYEEEE. The CDR3 sequence is CASSPRGQPQHF. The DNA for the CDR3 is TGTGCCAGCAGCCCGAGGGGCCAGCCCCAGCATTTT.

This chain uses TRBV27 with TRBJ2-1; D gene unclear. The CDR3 runs 17 residues. Germline loops: CDR1 MNHEY, CDR2 SMNVEV (reference sequence). The V gene lost 2 bases and the J gene lost 3 bases, with 17 bases spanning the gap. CDR3 DNA sequence: TGTGCCAGCAGTTTACAACCAAAACAATGGGGCTACAATGAGCAGTTCTTC. Its protein is CASSLQPKQWGYNEQFF.

J is TRBJ2-7 and V is TRBV7-3; 10 bases are shared with TRBD2. The V gene's germline CDR1 is SGHTA and CDR2 FQGTGA. The V and J ends lost 0 bases and 0 bases, in that order; junction bases with no gene match: 8. The CDR3 is 18 residues long. The CDR3 sequence: CASSLTGRLAGDSYEQYF. As DNA, the CDR3 is TGTGCCAGCAGCTTAACAGGGCGCCTAGCGGGAGACTCCTACGAGCAGTACTTC.

The chain carries TRBV28 and TRBJ1-1, with D perhaps TRBD1 (6 bases). From germline, CDR1 is MDHEN and CDR2 SYDVKM. The CDR3 is 18 residues long. V was pared by 6 bases and J by 5 bases, with 28 bases between. CDR3 nucleotide sequence: TGTGCCAGCAGCCCCTTATCGCCCTTGTCTCAGGGGAGTACTGAAGCTTTCTTT. Translated, it gives CASSPLSPLSQGSTEAFF.

The rearrangement links TRBV28 to TRBJ1-2, with D uncertain. Germline V gene lookup returns CDR1 MDHEN and CDR2 SYDVKM. Between the trimmed V and J ends, which lost 6 bases and 4 bases, there was a span of 15 bases. The CDR3 length is 14 residues. The CDR3 region has the DNA TGTGCCAGCAGCCGGGGTGGGCCTTTCTATGGCTACACCTTC. This encodes CASSRGGPFYGYTF.

This chain uses TRBV6-6 with TRBJ2-7; TRBD1 matches at 7 bases. Germline V gene lookup returns CDR1 MNHNY and CDR2 SVGAGI (reference sequence). Trimming removed 6 bases from V and 6 bases from J; junction bases left unmatched: 11. The CDR3 spans 14 residues. The CDR3 protein is CASRTQGKGGEQYF. The CDR3, as DNA: TGTGCCAGCAGAACACAGGGGAAGGGCGGCGAGCAGTACTTC.

V and J are TRBV5-6 and TRBJ1-1; a weak D match, TRBD1 (5 bases). This CDR3 has 14 amino acids. V was pared by 4 bases and J by 3 bases, with 13 bases between. Germline V gene sequence: CDR1 SGHDT, CDR2 YYEEEE. In DNA form, the CDR3 reads TGTGCCAGCAGCCTTCTGGGACGGGACACTGAAGCTTTCTTT. This gives the protein CASSLLGRDTEAFF.

J is TRBJ2-3 and V is TRBV7-9, with a possible D match to TRBD2 (6 bases). Per the germline V gene, CDR1 is SEHNR and CDR2 is FQNEAQ (reference sequence). CDR3 length: 17 amino acids. The ends were cut back, 5 bases at V and 4 bases at J, with 22 bases in the middle. CDR3 in amino acids: CASSPRATGSGADTQYF. The CDR3 DNA reads as TGTGCCAGCAGCCCCCGAGCGACGGGTAGCGGAGCAGATACGCAGTATTTT.

The chain joins TRBV19 to TRBJ2-3; 10 bases line up with TRBD1. This CDR3 spans 15 amino acids. The germline V gene has CDR1 LNHDA and CDR2 SQIVND (reference sequence). J gave up 2 bases and V 7 bases, and 6 bases lay outside the gene matches. The CDR3 loop is CASTADRGATDTQYF. Here the CDR3 DNA reads TGTGCCAGTACCGCGGACAGGGGGGCCACAGATACGCAGTATTTT.